Presented here are 23 T cell receptor beta chains from one specimen sequenced in a study of control samples from healthy donors and cancer patients. The table came from immunoSEQ multiplex PCR; TCRdb's copy has only in-frame clones and leaves some out. The sample yields 80,000 to 85,000 clones, 88% seen once. The source material was blood. The source of these receptors is a woman between 45 and 65 years old in good health.

The rearrangement uses TRBV12-5 and TRBJ1-1, with 8 positions matching TRBD1. V lost 4 bases to trimming and J lost 6 bases; unmatched junction nucleotides: 7. From germline, CDR1 is LGHNT and CDR2 FRNRAP. The CDR3 covers 14 residues. The CDR3 sequence: CASGSGGGWAEAFF. CDR3 nucleotide sequence: TGTGCTAGTGGTTCAGGGGGCGGTTGGGCTGAAGCTTTCTTT.

In its sample, this clone was seen once. The rearrangement links TRBV5-1 to TRBJ1-6, with unresolved D. Germline CDR1 and CDR2: SGHRS and YFSETQ. V was trimmed by 8 bases and J by 9 bases, leaving 21 bases between them. CDR3 length equals 15 residues. This CDR3 is CASRRTEDRTSPLHF. The CDR3 nucleotides read TGCGCCAGTCGAAGGACTGAGGACCGAACTTCACCCCTCCACTTT.

This chain joins TRBV7-9 and TRBJ1-1, with D maybe TRBD1 (6 bases). V shed 2 bases and J shed 7 bases, with 11 bases lying between them. CDR3 length: 13 amino acids. Germline values: CDR1 SEHNR, CDR2 FQNEAQ (reference sequence). CDR3 sequence (DNA): TGTGCCAGCAGCTTACAGGGGAACGATGAAGCTTTCTTT. Translating it yields CASSLQGNDEAFF. The entire variable domain, with the rest obtained from reference TRBV7-9 and TRBJ1-1, is as follows: DTGVSQNPRHKITKRGQNVTFRCDPISEHNRLYWYRQTLGQGPEFLTYFQNEAQLEKSRLLSDRFSAERPKGSFSTLEIQRTEQGDSAMYLCASSLQGNDEAFFGQGTRLTVV.

Only one count was recorded for this clone. This chain connects TRBV6-5 to TRBJ1-2, with D hard to call. This CDR3 contains 14 residues. Germline V gene lookup returns CDR1 MNHEY and CDR2 SVGAGI. Trimming took 7 bases from V and 3 from J, leaving 15 bases between them. The CDR3: CASTPSGRYYGYTF. In DNA form, the CDR3 reads TGTGCCAGCACCCCCAGCGGCAGATACTATGGCTACACCTTC.

The chain combines TRBV29-1 with TRBJ1-1; D is possibly TRBD1 (6 bases). The CDR3 loop spans 14 amino acids. Looked up from germline, CDR1 is SQVTM and CDR2 is ANQGSEA. V was shortened by 0 bases and J by 11 bases, with 19 bases between the two germline ends. The CDR3 DNA reads as TGCAGCGTTGAAGAAGGGGGTTTAAGGGGTGGTGCTTTCTTT. Translated, it gives CSVEEGGLRGGAFF.

The chain recombines TRBV29-1 with TRBJ1-2; the D gene is possibly TRBD1 (5 bases). The germline V gene encodes CDR1 SQVTM and CDR2 ANQGSEA. V was cut by 4 bases and J by 2 bases, with 8 bases left in between. The CDR3 runs to 12 residues. The CDR3 spells CSVVRGNYGYTF. CDR3 nucleotides: TGCAGCGTTGTTCGGGGGAACTATGGCTACACCTTC.

Here the CDR3 DNA reads TGTGCCAGCAGCGTGGGACTAGCCGGCGGGGAGCTGTTTTTT. It encodes CASSVGLAGGELFF. The chain uses TRBV9 and TRBJ2-2, with TRBD2 matching over 9 bases. This CDR3 spans 14 amino acids. The V and J ends lost 2 bases and 7 bases, in that order; junction bases with no gene match: 3. Germline loops: CDR1 SGDLS, CDR2 YYNGEE.

CDR3 amino acids: CASSLLGRASSYEQYF. CDR3 DNA sequence: TGTGCCAGCAGTCTCCTGGGCAGGGCAAGCTCCTACGAGCAGTACTTC. The rearrangement uses TRBV6-6 and TRBJ2-7; TRBD1 might be the D (5 bases). In germline, CDR1 is MNHNY, CDR2 SVGAGI (reference sequence). The CDR3 length is 16 residues. Between the trimmed V and J ends, which lost 5 bases and 0 bases, there was a span of 17 bases.

The chain uses TRBV14 and TRBJ2-2; 9 bases align to TRBD2. The V and J ends lost 4 bases and 2 bases, in that order; junction bases with no gene match: 5. The CDR3 contains 16 residues. The germline gives CDR1 SGHDN, CDR2 FVKESK. The CDR3 region has the DNA TGTGCCAGCAGCCTCCTGACTAGCGGAAACACCGGGGAGCTGTTTTTT. Translating it yields CASSLLTSGNTGELFF.

This rearrangement joins TRBV2 to TRBJ2-3; D uncertain. Trimming took 10 bases from V and 1 from J, leaving 6 bases between them. The CDR3 extends over 11 amino acids. Germline loops: CDR1 SNHLY, CDR2 FYNNEI. CDR3 protein: CAIHGTDTQYF. The CDR3 nucleotides read TGTGCCATACACGGCACAGATACGCAGTATTTT.

This chain links TRBV28 with TRBJ1-5; 7 nucleotides agree with TRBD1. The CDR3 is 13 amino acids. The V gene end was trimmed by 7 bases and the J gene end by 7 bases; junction bases not matched to a gene: 7. The V gene's germline CDR1 is MDHEN and CDR2 SYDVKM. CDR3 nucleotides: TGTGCCAGCACACCGCCAGGGGGACAGCCCCAGCATTTT. It yields the protein CASTPPGGQPQHF.

The chain joins TRBV3-1 (or the pseudogene TRBV3-2) to TRBJ1-5; D uncertain. Germline V gives CDR1 LGHDT, CDR2 YNNKEL (reference sequence). The germline V and J ends were trimmed by 4 bases and 3 bases, with 13 bases remaining between them. The CDR3 extends over 15 amino acids. The CDR3, as DNA: TGTGCCAGCAGCCGCCAGCCGGGTGCCAATCAGCCCCAGCATTTT. Translating gives CASSRQPGANQPQHF.

J is TRBJ2-7 and V is TRBV2; tentatively, D is TRBD1 (5 bases). Between the trimmed V and J ends, which lost 7 bases and 3 bases, there was a span of 10 bases. CDR3 length: 12 amino acids. CDR1 is SNHLY and CDR2 is FYNNEI in the germline V gene. The CDR3 region has the DNA TGTGCCAGCAACCAGGGATTCTACGAGCAGTACTTC. Its translation is CASNQGFYEQYF. Drawing the rest from reference TRBV2 and TRBJ2-7, the complete variable domain is EPEVTQTPSHQVTQMGQEVILRCVPISNHLYFYWYRQILGQKVEFLVSFYNNEISEKSEIFDDQFSVERPDGSNFTLKIRSTKLEDSAMYFCASNQGFYEQYFGPGTRLTVT.

The chain employs TRBV5-6 and TRBJ1-6; D is perhaps TRBD1 (6 bases). Trimming took 0 bases from V and 10 from J, leaving 17 bases between them. The CDR3 is 16 amino acids. From germline, CDR1 is SGHDT and CDR2 YYEEEE. This chain's CDR3 is CASSLDLAGVFSPLHF. Written as DNA, the CDR3 is TGTGCCAGCAGCTTGGACCTCGCAGGGGTATTCTCACCCCTCCACTTT.

This clone has a handful of counts. The chain employs TRBV19 and TRBJ1-3; D not certain. Trimming removed 8 bases from V and 0 bases from J, with 14 bases in between. Germline V lookup: CDR1 LNHDA, CDR2 SQIVND (reference sequence). The CDR3 length is 15 residues. Here the CDR3 reads CASHYTFSSGNTIYF. Here the CDR3 DNA reads TGTGCCAGTCACTATACTTTCAGCTCTGGAAACACCATATATTTT.

The V call is TRBV6-6, the J call TRBJ1-3; 7 nucleotides agree with TRBD1. CDR3 size: 16 residues. Germline trimming cut 6 bases from V and 2 bases from J; bases unmatched to any gene: 10. CDR1 and CDR2 from the germline V gene are MNHNY and SVGAGI (reference sequence). The CDR3 coding sequence is TGTGCCAGCAGCCGACAGGGTCTGAGAACTGGAAACACCATATATTTT. This gives the protein CASSRQGLRTGNTIYF.

The V call is TRBV5-1, the J call TRBJ2-1; D gene uncertain. Per germline, CDR1 SGHRS and CDR2 YFSETQ. This CDR3 has 12 residues. V was cut by 4 bases and J by 7 bases, with 9 bases left in between. The CDR3 sequence is CASSPNQNEQFF. The CDR3 DNA is TGCGCCAGCAGCCCAAATCAGAATGAGCAGTTCTTC.

The chain uses TRBV15 and TRBJ2-3; the D gene could be TRBD1 or TRBD2 (5 bases each). The CDR3 covers 14 residues. V shed 6 bases and J shed 2 bases, with 12 bases lying between them. CDR1 and CDR2 from the germline V gene are LNHNV and YYDKDF (reference sequence). The CDR3 nucleotides read TGTGCCACCAGTCCGGGACCCTCCACAGATACGCAGTATTTT. Protein product: CATSPGPSTDTQYF.

The genes are TRBV5-6 and TRBJ1-1; D ambiguous. The CDR3 loop spans 14 amino acids. Germline V CDR1 and CDR2: SGHDT, YYEEEE. Trimming left V 2 bases short and J 4 bases short, with 12 bases between. CDR3 sequence reads: CASSFGVLGTEAFF. The CDR3, as DNA: TGTGCCAGCAGCTTTGGGGTACTGGGCACTGAAGCTTTCTTT.

This clone came up once. This chain connects TRBV7-8 to TRBJ2-3, with TRBD2 matching over 9 bases. Germline CDR1 SGHVS, CDR2 FQNEAQ. The trim removed 4 bases at V and 1 base at J, leaving 6 bases unmatched. This CDR3 comprises 16 residues. The CDR3: CASSSRVAGGTDTQYF. The CDR3 nucleotides read TGTGCCAGCAGCTCCCGGGTAGCGGGGGGCACAGATACGCAGTATTTT.

The rearrangement joins TRBV30 to TRBJ1-6, with D possibly TRBD1 on 6 matching bases. CDR3 length: 14 residues. Trimming took 1 base from V and 7 from J, leaving 11 bases between them. The germline gives CDR1 GTSNPN, CDR2 SVGIG (reference sequence). The CDR3 DNA follows: TGTGCCTGGAGTGCCGGGACATCGAATTCACCCCTCCACTTT. Amino acid sequence: CAWSAGTSNSPLHF.

The chain has TRBV15 and TRBJ1-4; 9 bases are a match to TRBD1. V was pared by 0 bases and J by 8 bases, with 10 bases of the junction left unmatched. The CDR3 runs to 17 residues. The V gene's germline CDR1 is LNHNV and CDR2 YYDKDF (reference sequence). The CDR3 coding sequence is TGTGCCACCAGCAGAGATTCCGGACAGGGGCCATACGAAAAACTGTTTTTT. Translated: CATSRDSGQGPYEKLFF.

The genes are TRBV11-2 and TRBJ2-7; TRBD2 matches 9 bases. Germline assignment: CDR1 SGHAT and CDR2 FQNNGV. The CDR3 is made up of 14 amino acids. With V trimmed by 5 bases and J by 3 bases, 5 bases remained unmatched. The CDR3 region has the DNA TGTGCCAGCAGCCCCGGGACTAGCTTCTACGAGCAGTACTTC. The encoded protein is CASSPGTSFYEQYF.